This T cell receptor beta chain stems from a study of beta chain features in type 1 diabetes. For this clone: Its antigen is unknown.

The study's findings and limits: TCRB CDR3s from Type 1 diabetes patients were moderately but significantly shorter in all four CD4+ subsets.

V lost 5 bases to trimming and J lost 4 bases; unmatched junction nucleotides: 8. CDR1 MNHEY and CDR2 SMNVEV come from the germline V gene (reference sequence). The CDR3 consists of 15 residues. Reverse transcription of all isolated RNA meant that expressed TCRB transcripts were sequenced. About 3.57 million reads, on average, came from each naive, central memory and regulatory T cell sample. Only in-frame clones appear in the TCRdb table, and some are missing; sequencing was by immunoSEQ multiplex PCR. This table has about 340,000 clones, about a tenth appearing once. This TCR derives from a man aged 30 to 39 with type 1 diabetes. The sequencing input was central memory CD4+ T cells from blood. The V call is TRBV27, the J call TRBJ1-2; TRBD1 matches at 9 bases. The CDR3 DNA reads as TGTGCCAGCAGTGATACAGGGGGCGCAATCTATGGCTACACCTTC. This gives the protein CASSDTGGAIYGYTF.